The 20 T cell receptor beta chains below all came from one sample that was sequenced in a study of shared T cell receptors in the human thymus. The protocol was immunoSEQ multiplex PCR, while the TCRdb copy is restricted to in-frame clones and leaves out a portion. This table holds approximately 660,000 clones, 88% found once. Another study also made use of these data, one on human thymus T cells.

The sample taken for sequencing was thymocytes. The receptors come from a boy under three years old with a congenital heart defect.

The chain combines TRBV7-9 with TRBJ2-3, with TRBD2 matching over 8 bases. Germline CDR1 is SEHNR and CDR2 is FQNEAQ (reference sequence). This CDR3 is 15 amino acids long. V shed 1 base and J 1 base; nucleotides not matched to a gene: 1. The CDR3 DNA reads as TGTGCCAGCAGCTTAGATAGCGGGGGCACAGATACGCAGTATTTT. The encoded protein is CASSLDSGGTDTQYF.

The rearrangement links TRBV9 to TRBJ2-1; 13 bases fit TRBD2. This CDR3 contains 16 residues. Germline CDR1 SGDLS, CDR2 YYNGEE. The V and J ends lost 3 bases and 5 bases, in that order; junction bases with no gene match: 5. The DNA for the CDR3 is TGTGCCAGCAGCGGTAGACTAGCGGGAGGCCACAATGAGCAGTTCTTC. Its protein is CASSGRLAGGHNEQFF.

This clone came up once. The CDR3 nucleotides are TGTGCCAGCAGCCAAGATTCCGGGACAGGTCAAGAGACCCAGTACTTC. This sequence encodes CASSQDSGTGQETQYF. J is TRBJ2-5 and V is TRBV14; the match to TRBD1 covers 8 bases. V was clipped by 0 bases and J by 2 bases; unmatched bases: 5. CDR1 and CDR2 (germline): SGHDN, FVKESK. The CDR3 spans 16 residues. The entire variable domain, with the rest obtained from reference TRBV14 and TRBJ2-5, is as follows: EAGVTQFPSHSVIEKGQTVTLRCDPISGHDNLYWYRRVMGKEIKFLLHFVKESKQDESGMPNNRFLAERTGGTYSTLKVQPAELEDSGVYFCASSQDSGTGQETQYFGPGTRLLVL.

This clone turned up a few times. The V gene is TRBV15, the J gene TRBJ1-1; 8 bases are a match to TRBD1. The V segment lost 9 bases and the J segment 4 bases; nucleotides outside the gene matches: 7. Germline CDR1 and CDR2: LNHNV and YYDKDF (reference sequence). The CDR3 runs to 13 residues. The CDR3 coding sequence is TGTGCCACTCATCAGGGGGCGGGCACTGAAGCTTTCTTT. It codes for CATHQGAGTEAFF. Full variable domain (missing parts from reference TRBV15 and TRBJ1-1): DAMVIQNPRYQVTQFGKPVTLSCSQTLNHNVMYWYQQKSSQAPKLLFHYYDKDFNNEADTPDNFQSRRPNTSFCFLDIRSPGLGDTAMYLCATHQGAGTEAFFGQGTRLTVV.

The chain joins TRBV19 to TRBJ1-5, with D possibly TRBD1 on 6 matching bases. Trimming stripped 5 bases from V and 7 bases from J, with 15 bases between. The V gene's germline CDR1 is LNHDA and CDR2 SQIVND (reference sequence). There are 14 residues in the CDR3. In DNA, the CDR3 is TGTGCCAGTAGTCCCCAGGGGTCCCCCCAGCCCCAGCATTTT. Protein: CASSPQGSPQPQHF.

The chain employs TRBV11-2 and TRBJ2-7; 9 bases line up with TRBD1. V was pared by 5 bases and J by 2 bases, with 10 bases of the junction left unmatched. Germline V gene sequence: CDR1 SGHAT, CDR2 FQNNGV. This CDR3 has 16 residues. The CDR3 DNA reads as TGTGCCAGCAGCCGCTCGGGGACAGGGCCCCCCTACGAGCAGTACTTC. Translating gives CASSRSGTGPPYEQYF.

V gene TRBV2 combines with J gene TRBJ2-3; 9 bases agree with TRBD1. Per the germline V gene, CDR1 is SNHLY and CDR2 is FYNNEI. The CDR3 has 15 amino acids. The ends lost 3 bases at V and 3 bases at J; junction bases unmatched: 4. CDR3 in DNA: TGTGCCAGCAGTGACGGACAGGGGCGGACAGATACGCAGTATTTT. Encoded protein: CASSDGQGRTDTQYF.

V gene TRBV5-1 combines with J gene TRBJ2-3, with 8 bases fitting TRBD1. Looked up from germline, CDR1 is SGHRS and CDR2 is YFSETQ. Germline trimming cut 3 bases from V and 2 bases from J; bases unmatched to any gene: 17. The CDR3 sequence is 19 residues long. The CDR3 DNA reads TGCGCCAGCAGCTGCAAAGACAGGGGCGAAGCGGCCCCCACAGATACGCAGTATTTT. This sequence encodes CASSCKDRGEAAPTDTQYF.

The rearrangement joins TRBV5-8 to TRBJ2-7, with TRBD1 matching 9 bases. In germline, CDR1 is SGHTS, CDR2 YDEGEE. The CDR3 runs to 15 residues. The trim removed 1 base at V and 5 bases at J, leaving 7 bases unmatched. CDR3 residues: CASSLMWDRANEQYF. CDR3 coding DNA: TGTGCCAGCAGCTTGATGTGGGACAGGGCGAACGAGCAGTACTTC.

The chain has TRBV4-1 and TRBJ1-2; 7 bases are a match to TRBD1. The CDR3 consists of 14 residues. The germline gives CDR1 MGHRA, CDR2 YSYEKL. After removal of 4 bases from V and 2 bases from J, the junction contained 4 bases not matched to a gene. CDR3 protein: CASSRETGNYGYTF. DNA of the CDR3: TGCGCCAGCAGCCGGGAGACAGGGAACTATGGCTACACCTTC.

The chain links TRBV29-1 to TRBJ2-1; 14 positions agree with TRBD2. Losses at the gene ends were 7 bases for V and 10 bases for J; bases not matched to a gene: 6. Germline assignment: CDR1 SQVTM and CDR2 ANQGSEA. The CDR3 covers 13 residues. The CDR3 DNA reads TGCAGCGGACGGACTAGCGGGAGGAGCGAGCAGTTCTTC. It yields the protein CSGRTSGRSEQFF.

The table lists this clone with a count of one. The chain joins TRBV5-6 to TRBJ2-5; 15 bases agree with TRBD2. Germline V gene lookup returns CDR1 SGHDT and CDR2 YYEEEE. The CDR3 spans 15 residues. V lost 3 bases to trimming and J lost 3 bases; unmatched junction nucleotides: 0. CDR3: CASSWTSGREETQYF. CDR3 sequence (DNA): TGTGCCAGCAGCTGGACTAGCGGGAGGGAAGAGACCCAGTACTTC. Drawing the rest from reference TRBV5-6 and TRBJ2-5, the complete variable domain is DAGVTQSPTHLIKTRGQQVTLRCSPKSGHDTVSWYQQALGQGPQFIFQYYEEEERQRGNFPDRFSGHQFPNYSSELNVNALLLGDSALYLCASSWTSGREETQYFGPGTRLLVL.

The chain employs TRBV15 and TRBJ2-7; TRBD2 aligns across 10 bases. V shed 2 bases, J shed 3 bases, and the junction held 10 bases outside the gene matches. Germline V lookup: CDR1 LNHNV, CDR2 YYDKDF (reference sequence). CDR3 length equals 17 residues. CDR3 loop: CATSRPSGRAPFYEQYF. CDR3 nucleotides: TGTGCCACCAGCAGACCAAGCGGGAGGGCCCCATTCTACGAGCAGTACTTC.

The chain couples TRBV7-6 to TRBJ2-7, with 11 bases identical to TRBD2. This CDR3 is 18 amino acids long. The junction had 10 bases not matched to a gene; V was cut back by 1 base and J by 2 bases. From germline, CDR1 is SGHVS and CDR2 FNYEAQ. CDR3 DNA: TGTGCCAGCAGCTTAGTCGAGTTAGCGGGAGGGATGACCTACGAGCAGTACTTC. It specifies CASSLVELAGGMTYEQYF.

This clone showed up just a few times. The V and J genes are TRBV5-6 and TRBJ2-1, with 8 positions matching TRBD2. This CDR3 comprises 17 residues. Per germline, CDR1 SGHDT and CDR2 YYEEEE. V was pared by 0 bases and J by 7 bases, with 12 bases of the junction left unmatched. The CDR3 loop is CASSLAAREGPRNEQFF. The CDR3 coding sequence is TGTGCCAGCAGCTTGGCTGCCCGGGAGGGCCCACGAAATGAGCAGTTCTTC.

This chain joins TRBV12-2 and TRBJ1-4; no check of the table's D call, TRBD1, against the DNA was made. TRBV12-2 is a listed pseudogene. The CDR3 sequence is 15 residues long. CDR3 coding DNA: TGTGCAAGTCGCTTCAGATATCGCAGGGCTGAAAAACTGTTTTTT. Translated, it gives CASRFRYRRAEKLFF.

This clone appeared a few times. V gene TRBV15 combines with J gene TRBJ1-1; TRBD1 aligns across 9 bases. CDR3 length equals 14 residues. Unmatched junction bases numbered 4, after V lost 4 bases and J lost 4 bases. The germline V gene has CDR1 LNHNV and CDR2 YYDKDF (reference sequence). The CDR3 nucleotides are TGTGCCACCAGCACCAGACAGGGGGGCACTGAAGCTTTCTTT. This sequence encodes CATSTRQGGTEAFF.

J is TRBJ2-3 and V is TRBV14, with 7 bases fitting TRBD1. The CDR3 contains 15 residues. Germline CDR1 reads SGHDN; CDR2 reads FVKESK. V gave up 0 bases and J gave up 0 bases; unmatched junction bases: 0. CDR3 residues: CASSQEDRSTDTQYF. CDR3 bases: TGTGCCAGCAGCCAAGAGGACAGGAGCACAGATACGCAGTATTTT.

The chain uses TRBV5-4 and TRBJ2-7; 9 bases map to TRBD2. Looked up from germline, CDR1 is SGHNT and CDR2 is YYREEE (reference sequence). This CDR3 is 15 amino acids long. Trimming at V came to 3 bases and at J to 2 bases, leaving 6 bases not matched to a gene. In nucleotides, the CDR3 is TGTGCCAGCAGCTATTTGGCGGGAGGGGCCTACGAGCAGTACTTC. It is translated as CASSYLAGGAYEQYF.

The chain recombines TRBV4-1 with TRBJ2-5, with TRBD1 as a possible D gene (6 bases). This CDR3 comprises 17 residues. Germline-derived CDR1 and CDR2 are MGHRA and YSYEKL. The V gene lost 2 bases and the J gene lost 5 bases, with 21 bases spanning the gap. CDR3 coding DNA: TGCGCCAGCAGCCAAACAGGGAAGCACACACCTCGGGAGACCCAGTACTTC. Translation: CASSQTGKHTPRETQYF.